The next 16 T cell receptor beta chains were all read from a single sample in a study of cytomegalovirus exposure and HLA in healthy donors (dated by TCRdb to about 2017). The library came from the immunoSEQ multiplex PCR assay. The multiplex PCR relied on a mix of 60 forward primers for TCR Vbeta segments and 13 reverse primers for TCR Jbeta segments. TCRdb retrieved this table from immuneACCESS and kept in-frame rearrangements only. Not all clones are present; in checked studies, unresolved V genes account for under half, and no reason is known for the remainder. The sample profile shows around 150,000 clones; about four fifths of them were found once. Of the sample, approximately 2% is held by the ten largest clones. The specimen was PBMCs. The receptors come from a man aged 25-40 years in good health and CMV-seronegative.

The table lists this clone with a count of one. As DNA, the CDR3 is TGCGCCAGCAGCTTAGCGGGACTAGAATTCTTC. This gives the protein CASSLAGLEFF. V gene TRBV5-1 combines with J gene TRBJ2-1; 8 bases are shared with TRBD2. CDR1 and CDR2 (germline): SGHRS, YFSETQ. This CDR3 has 11 residues. V shed 2 bases, J shed 16 bases, and the junction held 5 bases outside the gene matches.

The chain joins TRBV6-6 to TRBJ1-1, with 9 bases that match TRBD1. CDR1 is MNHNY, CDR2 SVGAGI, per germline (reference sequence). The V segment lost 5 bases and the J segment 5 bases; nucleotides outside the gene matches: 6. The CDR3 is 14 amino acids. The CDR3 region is CASSPGQGRTEAFF. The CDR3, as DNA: TGTGCCAGCAGTCCGGGACAGGGTCGTACTGAAGCTTTCTTT.

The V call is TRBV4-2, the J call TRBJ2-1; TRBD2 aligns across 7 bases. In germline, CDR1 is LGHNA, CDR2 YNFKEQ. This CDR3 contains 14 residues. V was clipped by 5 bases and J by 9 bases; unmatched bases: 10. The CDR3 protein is CASSGRAKVGEQFF. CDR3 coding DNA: TGTGCCAGCAGCGGGAGGGCCAAGGTCGGTGAGCAGTTCTTC.

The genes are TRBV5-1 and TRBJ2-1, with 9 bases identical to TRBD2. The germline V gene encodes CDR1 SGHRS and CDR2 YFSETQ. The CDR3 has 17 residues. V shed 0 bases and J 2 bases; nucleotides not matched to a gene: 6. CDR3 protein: CASSLGGLAGTYNEQFF. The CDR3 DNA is TGCGCCAGCAGCTTGGGAGGCCTAGCGGGAACCTACAATGAGCAGTTCTTC.

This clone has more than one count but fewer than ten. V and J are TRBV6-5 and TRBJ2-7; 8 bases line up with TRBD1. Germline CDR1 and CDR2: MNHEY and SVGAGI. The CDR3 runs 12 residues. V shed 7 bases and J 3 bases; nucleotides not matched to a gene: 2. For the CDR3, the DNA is TGTGCCAGCACAGGGACAGGCTACGAGCAGTACTTC. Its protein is CASTGTGYEQYF.

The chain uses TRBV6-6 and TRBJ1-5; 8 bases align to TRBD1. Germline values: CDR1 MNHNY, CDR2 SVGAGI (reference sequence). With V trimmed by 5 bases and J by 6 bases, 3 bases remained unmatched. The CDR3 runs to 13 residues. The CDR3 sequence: CASSGQGGQPQHF. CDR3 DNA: TGTGCCAGCAGTGGACAGGGCGGTCAGCCCCAGCATTTT.

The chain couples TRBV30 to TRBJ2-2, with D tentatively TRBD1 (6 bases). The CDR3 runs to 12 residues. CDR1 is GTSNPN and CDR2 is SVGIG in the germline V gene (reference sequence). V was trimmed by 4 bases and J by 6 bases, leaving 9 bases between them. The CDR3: CAWKDSAGELFF. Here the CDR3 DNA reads TGTGCCTGGAAGGACAGTGCCGGGGAGCTGTTTTTT.

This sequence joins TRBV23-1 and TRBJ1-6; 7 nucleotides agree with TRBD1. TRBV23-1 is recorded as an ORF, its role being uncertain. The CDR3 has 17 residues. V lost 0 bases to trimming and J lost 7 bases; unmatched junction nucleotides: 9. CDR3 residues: CASSQSQGGHGNSPLHF. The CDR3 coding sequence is TGCGCCAGCAGTCAATCCCAAGGGGGCCATGGGAATTCACCCCTCCACTTT.

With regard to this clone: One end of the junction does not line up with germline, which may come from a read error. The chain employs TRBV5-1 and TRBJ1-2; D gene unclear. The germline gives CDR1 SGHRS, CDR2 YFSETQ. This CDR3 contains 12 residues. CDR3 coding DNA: TGCGCCAGCAGTTTGGACGGAGATGGCTACACCTTC. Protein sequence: CASSLDGDGYTF. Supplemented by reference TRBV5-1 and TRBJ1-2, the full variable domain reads KAGVTQTPRYLIKTRGQQVTLSCSPISGHRSVSWYQQTPGQGLQFLFEYFSETQRNKGNFPGRFSGRQFSNSRSEMNVSTLELGDSALYLCASSLDGDGYTFGSGTRLTVV.

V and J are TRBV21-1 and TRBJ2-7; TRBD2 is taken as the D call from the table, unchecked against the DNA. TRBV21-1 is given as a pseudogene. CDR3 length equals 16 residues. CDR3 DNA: TGTGCCAGCAGCAAAGACACTGGAAGGAGGTCCTACGAGCAGTACTTC. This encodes CASSKDTGRRSYEQYF.

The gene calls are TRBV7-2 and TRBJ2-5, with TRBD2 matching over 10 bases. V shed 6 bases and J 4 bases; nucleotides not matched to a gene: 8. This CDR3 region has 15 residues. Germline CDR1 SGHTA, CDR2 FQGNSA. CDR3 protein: CASRPGLAFGETQYF. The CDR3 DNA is TGTGCCAGCAGGCCGGGACTAGCGTTCGGAGAGACCCAGTACTTC.

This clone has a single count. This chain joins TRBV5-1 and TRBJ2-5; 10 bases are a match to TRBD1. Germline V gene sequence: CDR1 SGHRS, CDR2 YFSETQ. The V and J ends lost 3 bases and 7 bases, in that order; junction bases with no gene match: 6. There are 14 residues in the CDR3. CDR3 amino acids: CASSWDRGAGTQYF. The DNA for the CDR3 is TGCGCCAGCAGCTGGGACAGGGGTGCGGGGACCCAGTACTTC.

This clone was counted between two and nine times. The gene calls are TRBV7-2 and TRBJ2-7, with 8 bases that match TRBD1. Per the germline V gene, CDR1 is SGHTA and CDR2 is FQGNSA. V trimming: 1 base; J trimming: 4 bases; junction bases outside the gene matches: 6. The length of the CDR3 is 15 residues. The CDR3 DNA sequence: TGTGCCAGCAGCTTAGGGGCAGGGGGCAGGTACGAGCAGTACTTC. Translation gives CASSLGAGGRYEQYF.

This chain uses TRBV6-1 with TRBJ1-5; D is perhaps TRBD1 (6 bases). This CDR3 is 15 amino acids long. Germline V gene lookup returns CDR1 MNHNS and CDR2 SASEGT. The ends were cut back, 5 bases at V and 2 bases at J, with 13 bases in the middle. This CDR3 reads CASSSGEGRNQPQHF. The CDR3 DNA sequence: TGTGCCAGCAGTTCAGGGGAAGGACGCAATCAGCCCCAGCATTTT.

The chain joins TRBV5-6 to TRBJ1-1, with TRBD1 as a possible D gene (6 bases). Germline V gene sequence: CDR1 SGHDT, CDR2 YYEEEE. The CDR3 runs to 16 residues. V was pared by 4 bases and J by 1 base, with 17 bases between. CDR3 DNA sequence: TGTGCCAGCAGCCGTAGGGGGACCCAGTCGAACACTGAAGCTTTCTTT. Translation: CASSRRGTQSNTEAFF.

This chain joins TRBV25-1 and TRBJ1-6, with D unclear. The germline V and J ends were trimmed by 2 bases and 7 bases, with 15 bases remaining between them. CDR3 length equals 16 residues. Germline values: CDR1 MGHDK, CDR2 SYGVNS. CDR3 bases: TGTGCCAGCAGTGAAGGAAGTGGACGGGGAAATTCACCCCTCCACTTT. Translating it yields CASSEGSGRGNSPLHF.